Sequencing of this T cell receptor beta chain was carried out in a study of blood T cell repertoires in COVID-19. The germline V and J ends were trimmed by 7 bases and 1 base, with 13 bases remaining between them. Germline lookup yields CDR1 LNHDA and CDR2 SQIVND (reference sequence). The CDR3 is 14 residues long. This table comes from immunoSEQ multiplex PCR, and its TCRdb copy is limited to in-frame clones, with some not included. The sample yields about 180,000 clones, about 86% seen once. This chain joins TRBV19 and TRBJ1-2, with D hard to call. The TCR originated in a middle-aged man with active or convalescent COVID-19. The material sequenced was peripheral blood. CDR3 nucleotides: TGTGCCAGTACCAAAGGAGACGGTAACTATGGCTACACCTTC. It encodes CASTKGDGNYGYTF. The full variable domain, in which reference TRBV19 and TRBJ1-2 provide the parts outside the CDR3, is DGGITQSPKYLFRKEGQNVTLSCEQNLNHDAMYWYRQDPGQGLRLIYYSQIVNDFQKGDIAEGYSVSREKKESFPLTVTSAQKNPTAFYLCASTKGDGNYGYTFGSGTRLTVV.